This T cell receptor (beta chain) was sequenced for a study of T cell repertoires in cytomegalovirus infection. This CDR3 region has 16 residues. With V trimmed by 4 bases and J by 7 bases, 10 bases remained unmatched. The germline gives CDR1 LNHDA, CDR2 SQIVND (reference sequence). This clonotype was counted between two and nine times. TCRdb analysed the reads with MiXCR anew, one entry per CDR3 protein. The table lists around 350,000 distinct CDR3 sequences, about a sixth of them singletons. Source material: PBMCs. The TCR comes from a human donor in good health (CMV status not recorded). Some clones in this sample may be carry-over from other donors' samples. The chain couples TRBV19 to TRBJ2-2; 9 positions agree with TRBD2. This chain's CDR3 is CASSKGAGGPGGELFF. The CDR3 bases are TGTGCCAGTAGTAAGGGGGCGGGAGGGCCCGGCGGGGAGCTGTTTTTT.